One and the same sample provided the 20 T cell receptor beta chains below, sequenced in a study of T cell repertoires in cytomegalovirus infection. From the reads, TCRdb called clonotypes with MiXCR, one entry per CDR3 protein. The sample records approximately 990,000 distinct CDR3 sequences, approximately 31% being singletons. No antigen has been identified for these receptors. The source material was cultured CD8+ T cells from PBMCs, sampled from culture after CMV antigen stimulation. These receptors came from a human donor in good health (CMV status not recorded). Some clones in this sample may be carry-over from other donors' samples.

This chain joins TRBV4-1 and TRBJ1-1, with a possible D match to TRBD1 (5 bases). The CDR3 has 17 amino acids. The germline CDR1 and CDR2 sequences are MGHRA and YSYEKL. V was pared by 0 bases and J by 4 bases, with 18 bases between. CDR3 amino acids: CASSQDTLRGQLTEAFF. CDR3 nucleotide sequence: TGCGCCAGCAGCCAAGATACTCTAAGGGGCCAGCTCACTGAAGCTTTCTTT.

The chain couples TRBV7-9 to TRBJ2-5; 9 bases are a match to TRBD2. CDR3 length: 15 residues. V shed 1 base, J shed 5 bases, and the junction held 5 bases outside the gene matches. In germline, CDR1 is SEHNR, CDR2 FQNEAQ (reference sequence). The CDR3 sequence: CASSLDGGGVETQYF. DNA for the CDR3: TGTGCCAGCAGCTTAGACGGCGGGGGGGTGGAGACCCAGTACTTC.

As DNA, the CDR3 is TGTGCCAGCAGCCTCACGCCGTTGCGCGAGACCCAGTACTTC. It translates to CASSLTPLRETQYF. This chain links TRBV7-6 with TRBJ2-5; unclear D gene. V was pared by 5 bases and J by 5 bases, with 15 bases between. The germline V gene encodes CDR1 SGHVS and CDR2 FNYEAQ. This CDR3 comprises 14 residues.

V usage is TRBV7-9 and J usage is TRBJ2-1; a possible D gene is TRBD2 (5 bases). Trimming removed 4 bases at V and 6 bases at J, with 16 bases between. The V gene's germline CDR1 is SEHNR and CDR2 FQNEAQ (reference sequence). CDR3 length: 15 residues. CDR3 nucleotides: TGTGCCAGCAGCTCGGACTTGTTTTTCCCCAATGAGCAGTTCTTC. This gives the protein CASSSDLFFPNEQFF. The whole variable domain, filled in from reference TRBV7-9 and TRBJ2-1, reads DTGVSQNPRHKITKRGQNVTFRCDPISEHNRLYWYRQTLGQGPEFLTYFQNEAQLEKSRLLSDRFSAERPKGSFSTLEIQRTEQGDSAMYLCASSSDLFFPNEQFFGPGTRLTVL.

The chain employs TRBV6-5 and TRBJ2-7; 10 bases match TRBD1. J lost 2 bases, V lost 6 bases, and 7 bases had no gene match. Germline V gene data show CDR1 as MNHEY and CDR2 as SVGAGI. CDR3 length equals 15 residues. This CDR3 reads CASSQRDRGPYEQYF. CDR3 nucleotides: TGTGCCAGCAGCCAAAGGGACAGGGGACCCTACGAGCAGTACTTC.

This clonotype was seen only a few times. V usage is TRBV19 and J usage is TRBJ2-2; D may be TRBD1 or TRBD2 (5 bases each). The CDR3 contains 14 residues. Germline assignment: CDR1 LNHDA and CDR2 SQIVND (reference sequence). Trimming took off 3 bases at V and 4 bases at J, with 9 bases between the two ends. CDR3 residues: CASSIDSGTGELFF. In nucleotides, the CDR3 is TGTGCCAGTAGTATCGACAGCGGCACCGGGGAGCTGTTTTTT.

This clonotype was observed a few times. The chain uses TRBV7-6 and TRBJ2-1; D remains unclear. The CDR3 has 13 residues. Germline values: CDR1 SGHVS, CDR2 FNYEAQ. With 2 bases removed from V and 10 bases from J, the gap between germline ends came to 12 bases. The CDR3 DNA reads TGTGCCAGCAGCTTAACCCTTTTCGAGGAGCAGTTCTTC. Its translation: CASSLTLFEEQFF.

This clonotype was counted only a few times. The V call is TRBV6-2 or TRBV6-3, the J call TRBJ2-1, with D unresolved. This CDR3 has 15 amino acids. CDR1 is MNHEY and CDR2 is SVGEGT in the germline V gene. Deletions cut 5 bases from V and 7 bases from J, with 18 bases between. This CDR3 is CASSEIALSDNEQFF. In DNA form, the CDR3 reads TGTGCCAGCAGTGAGATCGCTCTTTCCGATAATGAGCAGTTCTTC.

This clonotype was detected only a few times. This sequence joins TRBV12-3 or TRBV12-4 and TRBJ1-1; possibly TRBD1 for D (5 bases). The V gene lost 9 bases and the J gene lost 1 base, with 18 bases spanning the gap. The CDR3 loop spans 15 amino acids. CDR3 DNA sequence: TGTGCCAGTCACATTGGGGGTAGGGGGAACACTGAAGCTTTCTTT. Its protein is CASHIGGRGNTEAFF.

The rearrangement links TRBV12-3 or TRBV12-4 to TRBJ2-7; TRBD1 matches 7 bases. This CDR3 is built from 9 residues. The CDR3 sequence: CASTNRGCV. CDR3 DNA: TGTGCCAGCACCAACAGGGGCTGCGTC.

V usage is TRBV5-6 and J usage is TRBJ2-5; no definite D call. This CDR3 has 14 amino acids. Germline CDR1 reads SGHDT; CDR2 reads YYEEEE. Trimming removed 2 bases at V and 4 bases at J, with 12 bases between. The CDR3 DNA reads as TGTGCCAGCAGCTTCCGGTCCGATACAGAGACCCAGTACTTC. Its protein product is CASSFRSDTETQYF.

The chain is built from TRBV20-1 and TRBJ1-5, with TRBD1 identical over 7 bases. J gave up 3 bases and V 6 bases, and 11 bases lay outside the gene matches. The CDR3 spans 15 residues. Germline loops: CDR1 DFQATT, CDR2 SNEGSKA (reference sequence). The CDR3 nucleotides are TGCAGTGCCGCCGGAGGACAGGCGCACAATCAGCCCCAGCATTTT. It specifies CSAAGGQAHNQPQHF.

On this clonotype itself: A much larger clone differs by one base, so this may be a read error. J is TRBJ2-7 and V is TRBV7-2, with 8 nucleotides matching TRBD2. V gave up 5 bases and J gave up 5 bases; unmatched junction bases: 8. Germline V gives CDR1 SGHTA, CDR2 FQGNSA. This CDR3 spans 14 amino acids. In DNA form, the CDR3 reads TGTGCCAGCAGCATAATTAGCGGGGAAGACGAGCAGTACTTC. It translates to CASSIISGEDEQYF.

The chain uses TRBV2 and TRBJ2-2; TRBD1 is a possible D gene (6 bases). Germline assignment: CDR1 SNHLY and CDR2 FYNNEI. The V gene lost 3 bases and the J gene lost 0 bases, with 11 bases spanning the gap. This CDR3 region has 16 residues. The CDR3 loop reads CASSDSAGANTGELFF. The CDR3 bases are TGTGCCAGCAGTGACTCGGCAGGGGCGAACACCGGGGAGCTGTTTTTT.

The chain recombines TRBV12-3 or TRBV12-4 with TRBJ1-5; D remains ambiguous. The CDR3 is 13 residues long. The V and J ends lost 1 base and 6 bases respectively, with 7 bases between them. The CDR3 is CASSLEWGQPQHF. In DNA form, the CDR3 reads TGTGCCAGCAGTTTAGAGTGGGGTCAGCCCCAGCATTTT.

For this clonotype: The junction and the germline gene differ at one end; a read error may be behind it. The CDR3 nucleotides are TGTGTCAGCAGTTCACAGGGGGCGAGATATAATTCACCCCTCCACTTT. Its protein product is CVSSSQGARYNSPLHF. The rearrangement uses TRBV12-3 or TRBV12-4 and TRBJ1-6, with 9 bases fitting TRBD1. The CDR3 spans 16 residues.

This chain links TRBV20-1 with TRBJ2-1, with a tentative D call TRBD2 (6 bases). Germline-derived CDR1 and CDR2 are DFQATT and SNEGSKA (reference sequence). V lost 5 bases and J 8 bases, leaving 19 bases between the germline ends. The CDR3 covers 14 residues. CDR3: CSAPRYGGVDEQFF. As DNA, the CDR3 is TGCAGTGCTCCCCGTTATGGCGGGGTGGATGAGCAGTTCTTC.

This clonotype was seen a few times. The gene calls are TRBV4-2 and TRBJ2-7, with D possibly being TRBD1 or TRBD2 (6 bases each). CDR1 and CDR2 from the germline V gene are LGHNA and YNFKEQ. The CDR3 extends over 14 amino acids. Trimming stripped 0 bases from V and 5 bases from J, with 11 bases between. CDR3 in amino acids: CASSQDRGVDEQYF. DNA for the CDR3: TGTGCCAGCAGCCAAGATAGGGGGGTTGACGAGCAGTACTTC.

This rearrangement joins TRBV7-9 to TRBJ2-7, with 9 bases identical to TRBD2. CDR3 length: 14 amino acids. Losses at the gene ends were 5 bases for V and 3 bases for J; bases not matched to a gene: 5. CDR1 SEHNR and CDR2 FQNEAQ come from the germline V gene (reference sequence). DNA for the CDR3: TGTGCCAGCAGCGCAGGACTAGCGTTCTACGAGCAGTACTTC. The encoded protein is CASSAGLAFYEQYF.

As to this clonotype: A read error may account for a junction end that differs from germline. V usage is TRBV25-1 and J usage is TRBJ2-2; no clear D. The CDR3 is 13 residues long. Germline CDR1 is MGHDK and CDR2 is SYGVNS. The CDR3 protein is CTSSEDRFGELFF. CDR3 in DNA: TGTACCAGCAGTGAAGACCGGTTTGGGGAGCTGTTTTTT.